These 20 T cell receptor beta chains came from one sample sequenced in a study of T cells in Graves' hyperthyroidism and ophthalmopathy (dated by TCRdb to the late 2010s). Library generation was performed with multiplex PCR. Sequencing used an Illumina HiSeq 2000. The TCR beta CDR3 regions were amplified from RNA transcripts. A first-round RT-PCR of the TCR CDR3 used the HTBI primer set with the Qiagen OneStep RT-PCR kit. The public reads were run again by TCRdb, first through fastp at Q25 and then through MiXCR, and only productive beta chains were kept. Rows matching on CDR3 protein sequence are summarized as one entry with the most common DNA and genes. Recorded for this sample are 600,000 or so distinct CDR3 sequences; 11% to 15% of them occurred a single time. Roughly 7.1% of the sample is held by the ten biggest clonotypes. Sequencing used blood. The receptors were gathered from a woman aged 18 to 35 with Graves' ophthalmopathy.

This clonotype was recorded at least ten times. The chain joins TRBV20-1 to TRBJ2-1; TRBD2 matches 8 bases. With V trimmed by 6 bases and J by 3 bases, 13 bases remained unmatched. Germline lookup yields CDR1 DFQATT and CDR2 SNEGSKA (reference sequence). The CDR3 spans 16 residues. DNA of the CDR3: TGCAGTGCGATAGGAGGCGGGAGGTTGGGCTACAATGAGCAGTTCTTC. Its translation is CSAIGGGRLGYNEQFF.

This clonotype was observed many times. The rearrangement uses TRBV7-9 and TRBJ2-3; D remains unclear. Looked up from germline, CDR1 is SEHNR and CDR2 is FQNEAQ (reference sequence). The CDR3 extends over 12 amino acids. Trimming stripped 5 bases from V and 4 bases from J, with 7 bases between. Written as DNA, the CDR3 is TGTGCCAGCAGCCGGACGCCAGATACGCAGTATTTT. Protein product: CASSRTPDTQYF.

Ten or more counts support this clonotype. The chain uses TRBV27 and TRBJ2-1; 7 bases agree with TRBD2. Germline V gene lookup returns CDR1 MNHEY and CDR2 SMNVEV (reference sequence). This CDR3 is 16 amino acids long. V shed 6 bases, J shed 3 bases, and the junction held 11 bases outside the gene matches. The CDR3 bases are TGTGCCAGCAGAGACTACGGCGGGGAGGGCTACAATGAGCAGTTCTTC. It encodes CASRDYGGEGYNEQFF.

This chain links TRBV20-1 with TRBJ1-3; 7 bases line up with TRBD1. Germline loops: CDR1 DFQATT, CDR2 SNEGSKA (reference sequence). The V and J ends lost 6 bases and 5 bases, in that order; junction bases with no gene match: 13. The CDR3 covers 15 residues. CDR3 nucleotide sequence: TGCAGTGCCGTAAGGCCCGACAGGGACAGAAACACCATATATTTT. It translates to CSAVRPDRDRNTIYF.

This clonotype came up many times. V and J are TRBV28 and TRBJ1-5; D possibly corresponds to TRBD1 (6 bases). With 1 base removed from V and 4 bases from J, the gap between germline ends came to 11 bases. This CDR3 has 15 amino acids. Germline CDR1 is MDHEN and CDR2 is SYDVKM. The CDR3 DNA reads TGTGCCAGCAGTTTATCCGGGACAAGGAATCAGCCCCAGCATTTT. It translates to CASSLSGTRNQPQHF.

In this sample, this clonotype turned up many times. J is TRBJ2-1 and V is TRBV24-1; 9 bases map to TRBD2. The germline gives CDR1 KGHDR, CDR2 SFDVKD. This CDR3 region has 15 residues. V lost 3 bases, J lost 6 bases, and 5 bases stayed unmatched. Here the CDR3 reads CATSDLAGNINEQFF. The CDR3 nucleotides read TGTGCCACCAGTGATCTAGCGGGGAATATCAATGAGCAGTTCTTC.

In the case of this clonotype: A much larger clonotype is one base distant, so this may be a read error. The chain couples TRBV19 to TRBJ1-2; no firm D call. Trimming took off 1 base at V and 6 bases at J, with 15 bases between the two ends. The CDR3 extends over 15 amino acids. CDR1 and CDR2 (germline): LNHDA, SQIVND (reference sequence). CDR3 loop: CASSIGGRGRNGYTF. CDR3 coding DNA: TGTGCCAGTAGTATAGGGGGTAGAGGGCGGAATGGCTACACCTTC.

This clonotype was counted ten times or more. The genes are TRBV29-1 and TRBJ1-2; 9 nucleotides agree with TRBD1. Germline V gene data show CDR1 as SQVTM and CDR2 as ANQGSEA. V was pared by 6 bases and J by 4 bases, with 12 bases of the junction left unmatched. The CDR3 extends over 15 amino acids. In nucleotides, the CDR3 is TGCAGCGTAGATCCGGGACAGGGTTTCACCTATGGCTACACCTTC. It translates to CSVDPGQGFTYGYTF.

The sample holds many counts of this clonotype. J is TRBJ1-3 and V is TRBV12-3 or TRBV12-4; D not resolved. This CDR3 has 13 residues. The ends were cut back, 6 bases at V and 5 bases at J, with 11 bases in the middle. CDR3 bases: TGTGCCAGCAGCTCCGGGCGGAGAAACACCATATATTTT. Translating it yields CASSSGRRNTIYF.

In its sample, this clonotype was seen many times. The chain is built from TRBV27 and TRBJ1-2, with D unclear. In germline, CDR1 is MNHEY, CDR2 SMNVEV (reference sequence). CDR3 size: 13 residues. V shed 3 bases and J shed 7 bases, with 12 bases lying between them. Here the CDR3 reads CASSFEAFGGYTF. CDR3 nucleotide sequence: TGTGCCAGCAGTTTTGAGGCATTTGGTGGCTACACCTTC.

This clonotype was picked up a small number of times. This rearrangement joins TRBV3-1 to TRBJ2-3; 8 nucleotides match TRBD2. This CDR3 has 16 amino acids. Germline trimming cut 0 bases from V and 0 bases from J; bases unmatched to any gene: 2. Germline V gives CDR1 LGHDT, CDR2 YNNKEL (reference sequence). The CDR3, as DNA: TGTGCCAGCAGCCAAGACCCTAGCGGGAGCACAGATACGCAGTATTTT. Translating it yields CASSQDPSGSTDTQYF.

In this sample, this clonotype turned up many times. V gene TRBV24-1 combines with J gene TRBJ2-5; D may correspond to TRBD1 or TRBD2 (6 bases each). The CDR3 is 14 residues long. The V end was cut by 6 bases, the J end by 4 bases, with 14 bases between. The V gene's germline CDR1 is KGHDR and CDR2 SFDVKD. The CDR3 DNA is TGTGCCACCAGTCGTTCGGGGGCGGGAGAGACCCAGTACTTC. Amino acid sequence: CATSRSGAGETQYF.

The chain recombines TRBV30 with TRBJ2-1, with D perhaps matching TRBD1 or TRBD2 (5 bases each). V was clipped by 8 bases and J by 10 bases, with 15 bases between them. Germline CDR1 reads GTSNPN; CDR2 reads SVGIG (reference sequence). The CDR3 has 11 amino acids. This chain's CDR3 is CAGTSGAEQFF. The CDR3 DNA sequence: TGTGCCGGTACCTCCGGGGCCGAGCAGTTCTTC.

This clonotype was seen repeatedly, ten times or more. This chain joins TRBV20-1 and TRBJ1-5; 7 bases are shared with TRBD1. Germline CDR1 is DFQATT and CDR2 is SNEGSKA (reference sequence). Losses at the gene ends were 5 bases for V and 4 bases for J; bases not matched to a gene: 11. The CDR3 covers 15 residues. CDR3 region: CSAPTEGAKNQPQHF. The CDR3 nucleotides read TGCAGTGCTCCCACTGAGGGGGCGAAAAATCAGCCCCAGCATTTT.

The sample holds many counts of this clonotype. The V call is TRBV11-3, the J call TRBJ1-2; D call uncertain. The V gene's germline CDR1 is SGHNT and CDR2 YENEEA. The V end lost 4 bases, the J end lost 7 bases, and 25 bases lay between the germline ends. This CDR3 has 17 amino acids. The CDR3 nucleotides are TGTGCCAGCAGCTCCAGTTTTGTCGGGCTATCCCCAAGTGGCTACACCTTC. This gives the protein CASSSSFVGLSPSGYTF.

This clonotype was recorded many times. V is TRBV7-2 and J is TRBJ1-1, with D hard to call. The germline V gene encodes CDR1 SGHTA and CDR2 FQGNSA. CDR3 length equals 11 residues. Trimming stripped 5 bases from V and 8 bases from J, with 9 bases between. CDR3 nucleotides: TGTGCCAGCAGCGAAGGCGGGGAAGCTTTCTTT. Its translation: CASSEGGEAFF.

In its sample, this clonotype was seen a few times. This chain uses TRBV4-1 with TRBJ1-6, with D possibly being TRBD1 (5 bases). Germline CDR1 and CDR2: MGHRA and YSYEKL. The CDR3 loop spans 19 amino acids. Trimming left V 2 bases short and J 0 bases short, with 17 bases between. The CDR3 DNA follows: TGCGCCAGCAGCCAACGGGGGTTTATAATCAGCTCCTATAATTCACCCCTCCACTTT. Amino acids: CASSQRGFIISSYNSPLHF.

This clonotype was observed at least ten times. CDR3 coding DNA: TGTGCCAGCAGTCCTACCCCTCGGCTAGCGGGAGAGAGGCCTAGCACAGATACGCAGTATTTT. This gives the protein CASSPTPRLAGERPSTDTQYF. This rearrangement joins TRBV12-3 or TRBV12-4 to TRBJ2-3, with 10 bases identical to TRBD2. The CDR3 loop spans 21 amino acids. The junction had 20 bases not matched to a gene; V was cut back by 5 bases and J by 0 bases.

This sequence joins TRBV19 and TRBJ1-2, with unresolved D. The germline gives CDR1 LNHDA, CDR2 SQIVND (reference sequence). Trimming pared 4 bases from V and 0 bases from J, leaving 18 bases between. This CDR3 is 17 amino acids long. The CDR3 here is CASSTTPGGGANYGYTF. As DNA, the CDR3 is TGTGCCAGTAGTACAACTCCGGGCGGCGGAGCTAACTATGGCTACACCTTC.

This clonotype has a handful of counts. A much larger clone lies one base from this, so it may be a read error. The gene calls are TRBV5-1 and TRBJ2-7; 9 positions agree with TRBD2. The CDR3 covers 16 residues. The ends lost 9 bases at V and 3 bases at J; junction bases unmatched: 16. CDR1 SGHRS and CDR2 YFSETQ come from the germline V gene. The CDR3 is CANTLGLAQGYYEQYF. CDR3 bases: TGCGCCAACACCCTGGGACTAGCCCAGGGCTACTACGAGCAGTACTTC.